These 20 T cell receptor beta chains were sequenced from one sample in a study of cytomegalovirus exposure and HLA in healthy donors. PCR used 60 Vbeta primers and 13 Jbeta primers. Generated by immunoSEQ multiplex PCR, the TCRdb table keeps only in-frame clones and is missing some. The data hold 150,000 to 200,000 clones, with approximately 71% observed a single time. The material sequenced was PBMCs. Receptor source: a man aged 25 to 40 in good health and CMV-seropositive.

The CDR3 bases are TGCAGCACCCAGGGGGGACAAGAGACCCAGTACTTC. This codes for CSTQGGQETQYF. This rearrangement joins TRBV29-1 to TRBJ2-5; D is perhaps TRBD1 (7 bases). With 8 bases removed from V and 2 bases from J, the gap between germline ends came to 12 bases. The CDR3 sequence is 12 residues long. CDR1 and CDR2 (germline): SQVTM, ANQGSEA.

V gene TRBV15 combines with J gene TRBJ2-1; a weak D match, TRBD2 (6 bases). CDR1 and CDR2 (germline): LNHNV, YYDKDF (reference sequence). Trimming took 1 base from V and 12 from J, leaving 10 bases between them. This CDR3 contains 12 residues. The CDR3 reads CATSRVRDSQFF. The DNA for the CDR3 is TGTGCCACCAGCAGAGTGAGGGACTCGCAGTTCTTC.

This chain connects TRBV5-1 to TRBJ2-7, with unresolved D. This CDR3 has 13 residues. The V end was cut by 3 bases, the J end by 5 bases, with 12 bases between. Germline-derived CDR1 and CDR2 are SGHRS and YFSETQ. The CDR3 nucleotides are TGCGCCAGCAGCTCTTATACGGTGAACGAGCAGTACTTC. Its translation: CASSSYTVNEQYF.

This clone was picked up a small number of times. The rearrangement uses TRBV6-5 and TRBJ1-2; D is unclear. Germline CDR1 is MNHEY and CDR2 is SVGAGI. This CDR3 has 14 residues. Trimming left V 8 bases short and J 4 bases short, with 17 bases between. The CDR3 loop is CASWPDGKLYGYTF. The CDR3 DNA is TGTGCCAGCTGGCCGGACGGGAAACTCTATGGCTACACCTTC.

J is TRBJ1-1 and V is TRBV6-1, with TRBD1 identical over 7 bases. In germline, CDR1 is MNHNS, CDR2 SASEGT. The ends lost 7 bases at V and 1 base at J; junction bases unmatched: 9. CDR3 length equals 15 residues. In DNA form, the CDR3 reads TGTGCCAGCATTTGGGACAGCATATCGAACACTGAAGCTTTCTTT. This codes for CASIWDSISNTEAFF.

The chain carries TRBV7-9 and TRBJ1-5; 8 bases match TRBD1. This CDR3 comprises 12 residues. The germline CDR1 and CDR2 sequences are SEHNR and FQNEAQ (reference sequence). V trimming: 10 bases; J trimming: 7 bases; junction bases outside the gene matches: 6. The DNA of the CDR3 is TGTGCCACCGGACAGGGCTCCCAGCCCCAGCATTTT. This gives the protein CATGQGSQPQHF.

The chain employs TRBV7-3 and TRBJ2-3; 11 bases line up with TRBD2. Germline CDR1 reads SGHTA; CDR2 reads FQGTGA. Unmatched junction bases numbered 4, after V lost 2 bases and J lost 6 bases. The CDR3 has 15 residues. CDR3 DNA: TGTGCCAGCAGCTTAGGACTAGCGGGTTTTGATACGCAGTATTTT. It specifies CASSLGLAGFDTQYF.

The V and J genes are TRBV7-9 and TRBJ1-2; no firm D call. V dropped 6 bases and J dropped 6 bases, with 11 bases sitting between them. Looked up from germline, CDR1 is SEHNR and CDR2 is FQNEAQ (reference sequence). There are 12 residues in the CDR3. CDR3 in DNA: TGTGCCAGCAGGACAAACATGAATGGCTACACCTTC. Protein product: CASRTNMNGYTF.

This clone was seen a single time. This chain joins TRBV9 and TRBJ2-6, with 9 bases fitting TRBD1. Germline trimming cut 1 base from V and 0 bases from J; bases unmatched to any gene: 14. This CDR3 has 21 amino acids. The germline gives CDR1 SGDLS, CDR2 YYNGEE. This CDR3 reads CASSVSFVDRGPSSGANVLTF. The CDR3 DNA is TGTGCCAGCAGCGTATCCTTTGTGGACAGGGGACCTTCCTCTGGGGCCAACGTCCTGACTTTC.

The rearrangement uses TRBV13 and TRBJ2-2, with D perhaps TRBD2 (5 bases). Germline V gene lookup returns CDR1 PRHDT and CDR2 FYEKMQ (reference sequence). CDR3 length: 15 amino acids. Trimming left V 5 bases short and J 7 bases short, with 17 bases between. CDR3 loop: CASSPREGRYGELFF. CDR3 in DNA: TGTGCCAGCAGCCCACGGGAAGGAAGATACGGGGAGCTGTTTTTT. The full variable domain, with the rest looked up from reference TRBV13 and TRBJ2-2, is AAGVIQSPRHLIKEKRETATLKCYPIPRHDTVYWYQQGPGQDPQFLISFYEKMQSDKGSIPDRFSAQQFSDYHSELNMSSLELGDSALYFCASSPREGRYGELFFGEGSRLTVL.

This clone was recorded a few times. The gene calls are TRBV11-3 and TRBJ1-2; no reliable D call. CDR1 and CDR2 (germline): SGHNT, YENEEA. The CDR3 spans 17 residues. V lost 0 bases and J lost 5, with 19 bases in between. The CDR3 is CASSLERETAFSYGYTF. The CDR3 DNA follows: TGTGCCAGCAGCTTAGAGCGGGAAACAGCTTTCAGTTATGGCTACACCTTC.

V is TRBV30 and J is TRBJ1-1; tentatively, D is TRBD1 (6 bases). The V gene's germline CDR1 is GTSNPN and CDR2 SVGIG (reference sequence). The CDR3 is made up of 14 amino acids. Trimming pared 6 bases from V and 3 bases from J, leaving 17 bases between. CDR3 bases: TGTGCCTGCACCGGACCCCAGGGGTACACTGAAGCTTTCTTT. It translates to CACTGPQGYTEAFF.

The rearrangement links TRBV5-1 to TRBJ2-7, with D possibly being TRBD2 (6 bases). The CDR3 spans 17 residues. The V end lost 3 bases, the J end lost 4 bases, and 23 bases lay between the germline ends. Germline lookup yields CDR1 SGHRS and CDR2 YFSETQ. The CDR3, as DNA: TGCGCCAGCAGCTGGGGGGTCCTGACTAGACCCCCTTACGAGCAGTACTTC. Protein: CASSWGVLTRPPYEQYF. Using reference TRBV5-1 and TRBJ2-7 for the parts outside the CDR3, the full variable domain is KAGVTQTPRYLIKTRGQQVTLSCSPISGHRSVSWYQQTPGQGLQFLFEYFSETQRNKGNFPGRFSGRQFSNSRSEMNVSTLELGDSALYLCASSWGVLTRPPYEQYFGPGTRLTVT.

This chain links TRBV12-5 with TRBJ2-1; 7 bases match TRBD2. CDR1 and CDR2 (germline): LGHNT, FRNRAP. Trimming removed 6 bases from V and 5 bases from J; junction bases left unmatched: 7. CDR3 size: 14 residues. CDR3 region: CASGGGLEHNEQFF. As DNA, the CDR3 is TGTGCTAGTGGGGGGGGGTTAGAGCACAATGAGCAGTTCTTC.

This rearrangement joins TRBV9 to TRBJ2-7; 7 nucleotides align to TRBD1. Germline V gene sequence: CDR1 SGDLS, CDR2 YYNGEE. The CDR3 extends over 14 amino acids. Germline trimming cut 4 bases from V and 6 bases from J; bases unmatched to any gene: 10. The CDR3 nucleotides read TGTGCCAGCAGCCCCTACGACAGGGCCCCCGAGCAGTACTTC. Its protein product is CASSPYDRAPEQYF.

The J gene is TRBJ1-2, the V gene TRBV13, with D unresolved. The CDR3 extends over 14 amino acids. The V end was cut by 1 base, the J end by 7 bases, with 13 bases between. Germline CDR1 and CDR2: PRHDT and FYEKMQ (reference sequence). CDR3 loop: CASSLDPLAVGYTF. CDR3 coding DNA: TGTGCCAGCAGCTTAGATCCTCTGGCGGTTGGCTACACCTTC.

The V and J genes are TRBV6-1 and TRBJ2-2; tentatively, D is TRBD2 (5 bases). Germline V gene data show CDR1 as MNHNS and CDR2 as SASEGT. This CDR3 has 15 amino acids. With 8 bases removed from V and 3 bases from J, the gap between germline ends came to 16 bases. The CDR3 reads CASPSQSRDTGELFF. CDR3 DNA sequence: TGTGCCAGCCCTAGCCAGAGTAGGGACACCGGGGAGCTGTTTTTT.

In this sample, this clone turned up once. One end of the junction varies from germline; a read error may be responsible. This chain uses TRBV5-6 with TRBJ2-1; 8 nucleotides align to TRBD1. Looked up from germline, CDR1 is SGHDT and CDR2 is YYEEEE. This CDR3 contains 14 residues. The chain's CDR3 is CASSYGQGYNGQFF. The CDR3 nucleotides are TGTGCCAGCAGCTACGGACAGGGTTACAATGGGCAGTTCTTC.

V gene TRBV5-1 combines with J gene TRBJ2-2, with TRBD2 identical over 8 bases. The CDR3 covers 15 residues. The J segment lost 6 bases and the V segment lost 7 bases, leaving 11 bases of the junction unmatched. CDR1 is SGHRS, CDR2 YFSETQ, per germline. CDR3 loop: CASRTNSGSAGELFF. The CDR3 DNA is TGCGCCAGCCGTACGAACAGCGGGAGTGCCGGGGAGCTGTTTTTT.

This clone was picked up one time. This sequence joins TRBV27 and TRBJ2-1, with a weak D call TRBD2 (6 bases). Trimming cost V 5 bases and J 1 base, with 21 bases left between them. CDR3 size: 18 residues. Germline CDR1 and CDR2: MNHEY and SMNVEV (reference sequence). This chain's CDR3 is CASSRGVPRGSSYNEQFF. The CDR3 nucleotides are TGTGCCAGCAGTCGAGGGGTACCTCGGGGGTCTTCCTACAATGAGCAGTTCTTC.